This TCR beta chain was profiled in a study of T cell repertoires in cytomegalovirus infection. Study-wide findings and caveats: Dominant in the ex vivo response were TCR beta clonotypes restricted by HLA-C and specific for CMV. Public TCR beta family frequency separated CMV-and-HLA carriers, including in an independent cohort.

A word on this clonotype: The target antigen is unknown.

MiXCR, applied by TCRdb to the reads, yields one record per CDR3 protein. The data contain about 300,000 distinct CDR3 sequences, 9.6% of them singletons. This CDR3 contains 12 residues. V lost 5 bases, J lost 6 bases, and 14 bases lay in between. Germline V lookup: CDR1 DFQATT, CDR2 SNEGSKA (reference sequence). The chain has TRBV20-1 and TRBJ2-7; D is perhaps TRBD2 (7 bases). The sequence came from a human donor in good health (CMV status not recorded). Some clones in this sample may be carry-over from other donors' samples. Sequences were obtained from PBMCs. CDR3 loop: CSAGGGAGEQYF. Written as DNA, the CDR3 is TGCAGTGCTGGGGGGGGGGCTGGCGAGCAGTACTTC.